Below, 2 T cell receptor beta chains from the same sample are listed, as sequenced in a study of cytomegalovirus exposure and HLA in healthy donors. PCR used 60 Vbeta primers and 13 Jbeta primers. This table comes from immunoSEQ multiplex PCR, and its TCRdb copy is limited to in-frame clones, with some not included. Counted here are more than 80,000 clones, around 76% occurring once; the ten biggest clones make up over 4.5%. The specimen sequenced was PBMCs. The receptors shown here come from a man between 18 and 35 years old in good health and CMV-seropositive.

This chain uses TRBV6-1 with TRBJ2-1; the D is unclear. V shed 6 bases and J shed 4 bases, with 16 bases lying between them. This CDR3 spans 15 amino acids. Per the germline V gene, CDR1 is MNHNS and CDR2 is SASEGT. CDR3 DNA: TGTGCCAGCAGCCTCGACACCGCACCTTACAATGAGCAGTTCTTC. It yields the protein CASSLDTAPYNEQFF.

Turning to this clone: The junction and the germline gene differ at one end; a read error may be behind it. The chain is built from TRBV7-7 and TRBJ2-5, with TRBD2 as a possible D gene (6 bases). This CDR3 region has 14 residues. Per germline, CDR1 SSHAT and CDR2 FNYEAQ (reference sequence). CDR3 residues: CASSLGEVVKTQYF. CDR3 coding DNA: TGTGCTAGCAGCTTAGGGGAGGTTGTAAAGACCCAGTACTTC.